This TCR beta chain was found in a study of technical replicates of blood from several donors. Measured with immunoSEQ multiplex PCR; TCRdb has only the in-frame clones, and not every one. The repertoire holds tens of thousands of clones, with 90% to 95% as singletons. The V gene end was trimmed by 1 base and the J gene end by 7 bases; junction bases not matched to a gene: 2. This CDR3 comprises 15 residues. The germline V gene has CDR1 SGHAT and CDR2 FQNNGV. Sequencing was carried out using T cells isolated from PBMCs. This clonotype was obtained from a human donor in good health. Some clones in this sample may be carry-over from other donors' samples. The V and J genes are TRBV11-2 and TRBJ2-5; 14 bases map to TRBD2. The CDR3: CASSLGLAGGGTQYF. CDR3 bases: TGTGCCAGCAGCTTAGGACTAGCGGGAGGGGGGACCCAGTACTTC.